Listed below are T cell receptor beta chains from one sample, sequenced in a study of blood T cells in healthy people across ages. TCRdb reanalysed the 5' RACE reads using MiXCR and keeps one entry per CDR3 protein. The sample has approximately 2,000,000 distinct CDR3 sequences; about 39% are singletons. Sequenced material: blood. These TCRs come from a human donor in good health. CDR3s include the opening cysteine and the closing phenylalanine or tryptophan. A D gene is named only where the DNA matches it firmly. Size tells how often a clone was seen (once, few, many) or the class of an expanded clone, and some rows leave it out.

J | size | D | V | CDR3 | DNA
TRBJ2-1 | NA | NA | TRBV5-1 | CASSLAAISYNEQFF | TGCGCCAGCAGCTTGGCAGCGATCTCCTACAATGAGCAGTTCTTC
TRBJ2-1 | few | TRBD2 | TRBV5-6 | CASSPLAGVRNEQFF | TGTGCCAGCAGCCCTCTGGCGGGGGTGAGGAATGAGCAGTTCTTC
TRBJ1-2 | few | NA | TRBV6-5 | CASSYSLASGYTF | TGTGCCAGCAGTTACTCCCTCGCCAGTGGCTACACCTTC
TRBJ1-5 | NA | NA | TRBV29-1 | CSVGTANQPQHF | TGCAGCGTTGGGACAGCTAATCAGCCCCAGCATTTT
TRBJ2-1 | few | NA | TRBV7-2 | CASRAAGRSYNEQFF | TGTGCCAGCCGTGCTGCTGGGCGCTCCTACAATGAGCAGTTCTTC
TRBJ2-7 | NA | TRBD1 | TRBV27 | CASSKKDRKTYEQYF | TGTGCCAGCAGCAAAAAGGACAGGAAGACCTACGAGCAGTACTTC
TRBJ2-1 | few | NA | TRBV20-1 | CSARDVGDRSYNEQFF | TGCAGTGCTAGAGACGTCGGGGACCGGTCCTACAATGAGCAGTTCTTC
TRBJ2-3 | few | TRBD2 | TRBV25-1 | CASSEFAGGTDTQYF | TGTGCCAGCAGTGAATTTGCGGGAGGCACAGATACGCAGTATTTT
TRBJ2-3 | few | NA | TRBV12-3/TRBV12-4 | CASSFLGGFTDTQYF | TGTGCCAGCAGTTTCTTGGGGGGATTCACAGATACGCAGTATTTT
TRBJ2-2 | NA | NA | TRBV14 | CASSQGINTGELFF | TGTGCCAGCAGCCAGGGCATTAACACCGGGGAGCTGTTTTTT
TRBJ1-2 | NA | NA | TRBV5-5 | CASSGRVFYGYTF | TGTGCCAGCAGCGGACGGGTCTTCTATGGCTACACCTTC
TRBJ2-3 | NA | TRBD2 | TRBV7-8 | CASSPPKRELTDTQYF | TGTGCCAGCAGCCCTCCGAAGCGGGAGCTGACAGATACGCAGTATTTT
TRBJ2-7 | few | NA | TRBV5-6 | CASSLQTAPYPNYEQYF | TGTGCCAGCAGCTTACAGACAGCACCCTATCCTAACTACGAGCAGTACTTC
TRBJ1-4 | NA | NA | TRBV5-6 | CASSLGVGLNEKLFF | TGTGCCAGCAGCTTGGGAGTGGGCCTTAATGAAAAACTGTTTTTT
TRBJ2-7 | NA | NA | TRBV2 | CASEGGVGLPNYEQYF | TGTGCCAGCGAGGGGGGAGTGGGACTTCCTAACTACGAGCAGTACTTC
TRBJ2-1 | NA | NA | TRBV6-5 | CATWLGYNEQFF | TGTGCCACCTGGTTAGGATACAATGAGCAGTTCTTC
TRBJ2-6 | few | NA | TRBV2 | CASRDPGVHISGANVLTF | TGTGCCAGCAGGGACCCCGGGGTCCACATCTCTGGGGCCAACGTCCTGACTTTC